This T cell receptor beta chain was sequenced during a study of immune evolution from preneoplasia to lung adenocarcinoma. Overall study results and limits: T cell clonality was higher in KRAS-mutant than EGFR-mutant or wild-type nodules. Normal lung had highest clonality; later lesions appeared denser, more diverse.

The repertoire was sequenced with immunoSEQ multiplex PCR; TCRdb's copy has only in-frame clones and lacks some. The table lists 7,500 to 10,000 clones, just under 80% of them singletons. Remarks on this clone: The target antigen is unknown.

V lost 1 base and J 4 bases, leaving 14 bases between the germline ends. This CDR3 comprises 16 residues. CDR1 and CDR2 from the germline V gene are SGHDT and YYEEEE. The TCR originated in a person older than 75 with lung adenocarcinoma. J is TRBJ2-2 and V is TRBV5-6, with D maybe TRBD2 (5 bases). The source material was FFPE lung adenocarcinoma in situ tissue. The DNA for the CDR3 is TGTGCCAGCAGCTTGTATTTGGGTGCGGGCACCGGGGAGCTGTTTTTT. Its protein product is CASSLYLGAGTGELFF.